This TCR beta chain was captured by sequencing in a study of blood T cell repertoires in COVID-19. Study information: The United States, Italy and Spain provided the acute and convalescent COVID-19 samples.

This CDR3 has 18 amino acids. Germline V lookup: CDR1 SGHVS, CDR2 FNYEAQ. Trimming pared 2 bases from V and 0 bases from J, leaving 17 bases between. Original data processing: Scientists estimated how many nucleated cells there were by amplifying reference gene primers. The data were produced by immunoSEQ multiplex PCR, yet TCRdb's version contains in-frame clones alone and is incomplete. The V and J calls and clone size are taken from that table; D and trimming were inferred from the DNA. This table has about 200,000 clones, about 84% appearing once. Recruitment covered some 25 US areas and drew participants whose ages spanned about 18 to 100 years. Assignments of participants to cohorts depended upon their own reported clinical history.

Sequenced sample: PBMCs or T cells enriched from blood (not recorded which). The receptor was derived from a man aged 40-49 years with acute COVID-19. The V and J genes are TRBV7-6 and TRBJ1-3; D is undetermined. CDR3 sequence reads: CASSLRYSDGLSGNTIYF. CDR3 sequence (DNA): TGTGCCAGCAGCTTACGGTATTCGGACGGACTCTCTGGAAACACCATATATTTT. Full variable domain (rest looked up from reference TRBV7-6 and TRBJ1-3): GAGVSQSPRYKVTKRGQDVALRCDPISGHVSLYWYRQALGQGPEFLTYFNYEAQQDKSGLPNDRFSAERPEGSISTLTIQRTEQRDSAMYRCASSLRYSDGLSGNTIYFGEGSWLTVV.